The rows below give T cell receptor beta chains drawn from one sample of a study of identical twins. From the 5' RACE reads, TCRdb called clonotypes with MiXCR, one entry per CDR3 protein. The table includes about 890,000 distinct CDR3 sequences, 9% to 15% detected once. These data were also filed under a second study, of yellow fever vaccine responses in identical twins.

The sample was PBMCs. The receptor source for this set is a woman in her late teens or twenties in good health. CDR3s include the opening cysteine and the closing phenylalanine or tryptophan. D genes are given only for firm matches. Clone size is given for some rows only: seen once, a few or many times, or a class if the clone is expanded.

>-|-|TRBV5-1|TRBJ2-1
TGCGCCAGCAGCGGGGGGTTAGCCGGCAATGAGCAGTTCTTC
CASSGGLAGNEQFF
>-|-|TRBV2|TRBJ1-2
TGTGCCAGACCCAGGAACTATGGCTACACCTTC
CARPRNYGYTF
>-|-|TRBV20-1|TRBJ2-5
TGCAGTGCTAGGACTGAAGAGACCCAGTACTTC
CSARTEETQYF
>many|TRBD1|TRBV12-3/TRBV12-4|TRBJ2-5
TGTGCCAGCAGTGGGGACAGCCAAGAGACCCAGTACTTC
CASSGDSQETQYF
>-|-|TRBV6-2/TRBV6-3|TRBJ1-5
TGTGCCAGCAGCCTCCCTATACAGCCCCAGCATTTT
CASSLPIQPQHF
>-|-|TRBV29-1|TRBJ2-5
TGCATCGTAATTAAGGGGGAGCCTGGGGAGACTAGGGGAGAGACCCAGTACTTC
CIVIKGEPGETRGETQYF
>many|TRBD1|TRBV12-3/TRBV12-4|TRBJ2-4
TGTGCCAGCTTACTCGGGACAGGGATACCGGCCAAAAACATTCAGTACTTC
CASLLGTGIPAKNIQYF
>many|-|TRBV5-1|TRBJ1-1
TGCGCCAGCAGCCCGGCCGGATCCACTGAAGCTTTCTTT
CASSPAGSTEAFF
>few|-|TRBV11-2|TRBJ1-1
TGTGCCAGCCACCGGGGCGACAGGAACACTGAAGCTTTCTTT
CASHRGDRNTEAFF
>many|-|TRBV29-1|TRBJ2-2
TGCAGCGTTGCCGGACTTGCGGGTAACACCGGGGAGCTGTTTTTT
CSVAGLAGNTGELFF
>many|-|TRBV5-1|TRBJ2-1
TGCGCCAGCAGCTTCGTTGGGGGTAATGAGCAGTTCTTC
CASSFVGGNEQFF
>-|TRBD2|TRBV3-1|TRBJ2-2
TGTGCCAGCAGCCGGAACAGCCATACTAGCGGGAGGACCGGGGAGCTGTTTTTT
CASSRNSHTSGRTGELFF
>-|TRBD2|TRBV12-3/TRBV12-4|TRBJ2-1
TGTGCCAGCAGTTTAGCGCTAGCGGGACTTGACAATGAGCAGTTCTTC
CASSLALAGLDNEQFF
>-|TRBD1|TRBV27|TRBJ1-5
TGTGCCAGCAGAAAACAGGGGGGGGGCAATCAGCCCCAGCATTTT
CASRKQGGGNQPQHF
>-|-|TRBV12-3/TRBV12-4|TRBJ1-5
TGTGCCAGCAGTTTTGGACAGTTCAATCAGCCCCAGCATTTT
CASSFGQFNQPQHF
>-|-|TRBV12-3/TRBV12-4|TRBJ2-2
TGTGCCAGCAGGTTTAGCGGCAACACCGGGGAGCTGTTTTTT
CASRFSGNTGELFF
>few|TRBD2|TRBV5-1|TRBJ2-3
TGCGCCAGTGGACTAGCGAAAAGCACAGATACGCAGTATTTT
CASGLAKSTDTQYF
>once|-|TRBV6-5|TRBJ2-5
TGTGCCAGCAGTTACGGGTCGAGATGTTTCTTC
CASSYGSRCFF
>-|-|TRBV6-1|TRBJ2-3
TGTGCCAGCAGTGTTTGGGGGCGCTCGGATTTT
CASSVWGRSDF
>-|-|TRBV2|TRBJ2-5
TGTGCCAGCAGTTTCCACCGGGAGACCCAGTACTTC
CASSFHRETQYF
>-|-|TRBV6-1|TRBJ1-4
TGTGCCAGCAGTGACGACATTCGGCCCTATGAAAAACTGTTTTTT
CASSDDIRPYEKLFF
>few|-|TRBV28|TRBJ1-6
TGTGCCAGCGGCGGGGGCGTAGGAAATTCACCCCTCCACTTT
CASGGGVGNSPLHF
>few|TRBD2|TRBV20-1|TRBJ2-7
TGCAGTGCTAGAGGTCCTGAGGGGCGGGAGGTCTACGAGCAGTACTTC
CSARGPEGREVYEQYF
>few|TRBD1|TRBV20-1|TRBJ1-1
TGCAGTGCGGTACCAGGGGGCTTTATGAACACTGAAGCTTTCTTT
CSAVPGGFMNTEAFF
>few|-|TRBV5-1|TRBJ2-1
TGCGCCAGCAGCTTGGGGTGGGTTAGCGGAGACGCTCGGCTGTTCTTC
CASSLGWVSGDARLFF
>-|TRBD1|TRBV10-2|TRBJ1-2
TGCGCCAGCAGTGGCTTGGGGACAGGGGGCGCCGGGTATGGCTACACCTTC
CASSGLGTGGAGYGYTF
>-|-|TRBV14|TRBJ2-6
TGTGCCAGCAGCCAAGTCCGTGTTGGGGCCAACGTCCTGACTTTC
CASSQVRVGANVLTF
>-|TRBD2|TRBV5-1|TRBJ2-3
TGCGCCAGCAGTTCGGGGGGGCGGAACACAGATACGCAGTATTTT
CASSSGGRNTDTQYF
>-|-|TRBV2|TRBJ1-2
TGTGCCAGCATAACAACAGGGGGCTACACCTTC
CASITTGGYTF
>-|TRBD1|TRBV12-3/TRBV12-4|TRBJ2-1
TGTGCCAGCAGTTTAGGACAGGGGGCCCATGAGCAGTTCTTC
CASSLGQGAHEQFF
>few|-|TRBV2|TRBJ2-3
TGTGCCAGCAGTGAAATACAGAGCACAGATACGCAGTATTTT
CASSEIQSTDTQYF
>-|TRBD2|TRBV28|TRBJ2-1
TGTGCCAGCAGTCCCTTAGCGGGAGGGAAAAATGAGCAGTTCTTC
CASSPLAGGKNEQFF
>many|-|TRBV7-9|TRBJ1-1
TGTGCCAGCAGCTTGGGCACTATGAACACTGAAGCTTTCTTT
CASSLGTMNTEAFF
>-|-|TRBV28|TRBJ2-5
TGTGCCAGCAGCCATGACTTAGGGACCCAGTACTTC
CASSHDLGTQYF
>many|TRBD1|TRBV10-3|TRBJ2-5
TGTGCCACCCAGGTAGGGGGCAGGGACCAAGAGACCCAGTACTTC
CATQVGGRDQETQYF
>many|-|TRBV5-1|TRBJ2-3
TGCGCCAGCAGATTAGCAAAAAACACAGATACGCAGTATTTT
CASRLAKNTDTQYF
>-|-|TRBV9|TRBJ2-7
TGTGCCAGCAGCGTAGGGGTGGTGGCCGAGCAGTACTTC
CASSVGVVAEQYF
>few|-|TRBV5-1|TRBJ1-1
TGCGCCAGCAACCTCGGGACACGGACTTCGTCGGAAGCTTTCTTT
CASNLGTRTSSEAFF
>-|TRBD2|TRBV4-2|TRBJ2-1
TGTGCCAGCAGCCAAGGGGATAGCGGGTTCGATGAGCAGTTCTTC
CASSQGDSGFDEQFF
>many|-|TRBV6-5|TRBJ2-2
TGTGCCAGCAGTTACGAGTCCAACACCGGGGAGCTGTTTTTT
CASSYESNTGELFF